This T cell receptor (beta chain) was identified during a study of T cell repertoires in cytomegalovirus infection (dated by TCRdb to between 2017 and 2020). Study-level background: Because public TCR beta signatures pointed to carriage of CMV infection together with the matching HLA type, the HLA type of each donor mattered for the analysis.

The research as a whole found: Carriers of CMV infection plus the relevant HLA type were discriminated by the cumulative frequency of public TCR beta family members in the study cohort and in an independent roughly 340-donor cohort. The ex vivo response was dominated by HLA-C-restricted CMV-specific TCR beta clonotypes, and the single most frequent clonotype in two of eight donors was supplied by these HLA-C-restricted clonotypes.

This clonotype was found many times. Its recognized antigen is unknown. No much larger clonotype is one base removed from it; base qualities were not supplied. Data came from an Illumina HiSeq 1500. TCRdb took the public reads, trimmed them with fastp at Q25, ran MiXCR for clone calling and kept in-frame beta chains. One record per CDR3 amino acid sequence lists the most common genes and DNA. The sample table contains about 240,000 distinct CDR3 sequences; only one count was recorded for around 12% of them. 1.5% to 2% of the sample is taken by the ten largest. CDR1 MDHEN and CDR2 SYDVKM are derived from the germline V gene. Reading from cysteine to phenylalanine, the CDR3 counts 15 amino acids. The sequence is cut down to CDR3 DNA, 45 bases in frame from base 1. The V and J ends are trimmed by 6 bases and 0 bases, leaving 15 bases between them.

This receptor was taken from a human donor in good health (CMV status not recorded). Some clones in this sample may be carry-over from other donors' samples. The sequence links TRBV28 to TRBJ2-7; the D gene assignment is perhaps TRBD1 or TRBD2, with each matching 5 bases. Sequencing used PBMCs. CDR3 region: CASSPPGRISYEQYF. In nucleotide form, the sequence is TGTGCCAGCAGCCCACCGGGACGGATCTCCTACGAGCAGTACTTC.